This T cell receptor (beta chain) was obtained from a study of OX40 agonist ivuxolimab in advanced cancers. Overall study context: Patients' therapy was ivuxolimab, an antibody that acts as an agonist of OX40 (CD134). At about 82% male, the cohort had a mean age of around 56 years, ranging from about 20 to 80. Patients achieving partial responses numbered three: one hepatocellular carcinoma case and two cutaneous melanoma cases. Study-wide findings and caveats: Among T cells, CD8+ cells averaged more expanded clones than CD4+ cells.

With regard to this clone: Its matching antigen is unknown.

Repertoires were generated with immunoSEQ multiplex PCR, while TCRdb's copy carries only in-frame clones and drops some. The sample yields 65,000 or so clones, roughly 87% seen once. Here the sequenced sample was CD4+ or CD8+ T cells sorted from blood, taken in a trial of the OX40 agonist ivuxolimab. The sequence was collected from an adult with an advanced solid tumor such as melanoma, head and neck, liver or kidney cancer.

The DNA for the CDR3 is TGTGCCAGCAGTGAATTTGGCAGGGCTGGAAACACCATATATTTT. The encoded protein is CASSEFGRAGNTIYF. The rearrangement joins TRBV25-1 to TRBJ1-3; D is possibly TRBD1 (5 bases). The CDR3 has 15 amino acids. The germline V gene has CDR1 MGHDK and CDR2 SYGVNS. Deletions cut 1 base from V and 2 bases from J, with 9 bases between.